This T cell receptor (beta chain) was profiled in a study of blood T cell repertoires in COVID-19. The wider study: COVID-19 samples, acute and convalescent, were from the United States, Italy and Spain. In each case, the material was cDNA or gDNA derived from T cells, B-cell-depleted T cells, or PBMCs.

Trimming removed 5 bases at V and 0 bases at J, with 7 bases between. The germline CDR1 and CDR2 sequences are MNHEY and SMNVEV (reference sequence). The CDR3 spans 13 residues. Profiled with immunoSEQ multiplex PCR; TCRdb holds only in-frame clones, not every one. Among about 150,000 clones listed, over 75% were seen once. The gene calls are TRBV27 and TRBJ1-1; D unclear. This TCR was sampled from a man aged 18 to 30 with COVID-19, enrolled during active disease. The material sequenced was peripheral blood. The CDR3 loop is CASSLFVNTEAFF. CDR3 DNA sequence: TGTGCCAGCAGTCTCTTCGTGAACACTGAAGCTTTCTTT.